The subject of this entry is one TCR beta chain. PCR involved 60 Vbeta and 13 Jbeta primers. Libraries were prepared by immunoSEQ multiplex PCR; TCRdb keeps only in-frame clonotypes and omits some of them. Of over 90,000 clones in the sample, around 85% were seen once. The source of the sample is a study of cytomegalovirus exposure and HLA in healthy donors. The trim removed 2 bases at V and 0 bases at J, leaving 11 bases unmatched. Per the germline V gene, CDR1 is SGHRS and CDR2 is YFSETQ. The CDR3 sequence is 17 residues long. This receptor was identified in a man aged 35-49 years in good health and CMV-seropositive. Sample: PBMCs. V is TRBV5-1 and J is TRBJ2-7, with 7 bases fitting TRBD1. CDR3 nucleotides: TGCGCCAGCAGCTTTACAGGGGATCTCGATAGCTCCTACGAGCAGTACTTC. It is translated as CASSFTGDLDSSYEQYF.